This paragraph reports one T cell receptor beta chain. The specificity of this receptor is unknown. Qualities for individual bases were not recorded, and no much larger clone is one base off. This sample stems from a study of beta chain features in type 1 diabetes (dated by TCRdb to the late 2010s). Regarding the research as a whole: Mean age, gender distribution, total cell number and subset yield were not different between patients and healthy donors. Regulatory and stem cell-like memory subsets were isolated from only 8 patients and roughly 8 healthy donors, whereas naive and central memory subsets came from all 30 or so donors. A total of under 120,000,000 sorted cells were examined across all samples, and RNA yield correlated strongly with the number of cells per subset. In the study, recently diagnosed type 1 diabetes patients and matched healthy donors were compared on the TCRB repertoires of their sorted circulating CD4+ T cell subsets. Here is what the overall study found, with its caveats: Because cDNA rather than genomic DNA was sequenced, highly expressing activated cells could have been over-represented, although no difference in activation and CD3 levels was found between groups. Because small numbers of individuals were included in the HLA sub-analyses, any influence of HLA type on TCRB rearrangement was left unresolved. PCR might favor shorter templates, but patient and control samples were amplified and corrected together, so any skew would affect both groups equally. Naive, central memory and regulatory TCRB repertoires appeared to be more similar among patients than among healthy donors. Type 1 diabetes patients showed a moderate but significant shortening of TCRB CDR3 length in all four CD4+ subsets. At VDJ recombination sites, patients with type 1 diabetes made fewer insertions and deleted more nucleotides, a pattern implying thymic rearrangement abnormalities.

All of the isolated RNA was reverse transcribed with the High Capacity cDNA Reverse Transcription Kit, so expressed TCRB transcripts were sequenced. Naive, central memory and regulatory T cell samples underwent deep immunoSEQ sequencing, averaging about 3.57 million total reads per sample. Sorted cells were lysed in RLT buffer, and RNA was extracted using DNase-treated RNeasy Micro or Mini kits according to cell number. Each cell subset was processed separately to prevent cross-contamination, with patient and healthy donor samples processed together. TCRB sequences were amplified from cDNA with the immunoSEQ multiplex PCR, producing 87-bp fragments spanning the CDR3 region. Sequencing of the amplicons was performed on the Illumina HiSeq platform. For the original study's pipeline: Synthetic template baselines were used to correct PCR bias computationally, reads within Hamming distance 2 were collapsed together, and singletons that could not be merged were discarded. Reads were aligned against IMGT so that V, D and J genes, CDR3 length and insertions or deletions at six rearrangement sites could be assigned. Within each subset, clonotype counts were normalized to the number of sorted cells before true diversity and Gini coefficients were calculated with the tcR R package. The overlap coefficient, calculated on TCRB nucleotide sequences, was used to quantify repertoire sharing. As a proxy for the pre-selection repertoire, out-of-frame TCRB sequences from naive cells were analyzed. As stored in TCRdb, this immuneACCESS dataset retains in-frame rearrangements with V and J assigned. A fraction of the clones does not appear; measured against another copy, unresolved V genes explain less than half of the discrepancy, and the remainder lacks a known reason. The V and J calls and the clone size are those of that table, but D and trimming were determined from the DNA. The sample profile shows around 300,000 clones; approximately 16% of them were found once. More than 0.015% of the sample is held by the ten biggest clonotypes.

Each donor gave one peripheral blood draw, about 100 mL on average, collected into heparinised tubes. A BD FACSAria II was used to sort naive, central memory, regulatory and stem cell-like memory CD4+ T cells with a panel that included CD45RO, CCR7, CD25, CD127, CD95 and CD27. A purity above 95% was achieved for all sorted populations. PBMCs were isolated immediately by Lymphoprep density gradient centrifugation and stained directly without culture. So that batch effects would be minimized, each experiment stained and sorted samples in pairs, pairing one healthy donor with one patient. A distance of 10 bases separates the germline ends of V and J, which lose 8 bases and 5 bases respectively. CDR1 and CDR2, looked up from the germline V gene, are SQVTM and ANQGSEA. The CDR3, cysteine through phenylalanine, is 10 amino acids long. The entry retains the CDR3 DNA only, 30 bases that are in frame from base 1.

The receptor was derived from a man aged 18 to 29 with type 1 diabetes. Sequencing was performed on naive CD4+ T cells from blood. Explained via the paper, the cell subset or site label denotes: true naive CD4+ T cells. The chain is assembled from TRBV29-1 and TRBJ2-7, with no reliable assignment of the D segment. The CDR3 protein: CSTSRNEQYF. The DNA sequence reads TGCAGCACGTCCAGGAACGAGCAGTACTTC.